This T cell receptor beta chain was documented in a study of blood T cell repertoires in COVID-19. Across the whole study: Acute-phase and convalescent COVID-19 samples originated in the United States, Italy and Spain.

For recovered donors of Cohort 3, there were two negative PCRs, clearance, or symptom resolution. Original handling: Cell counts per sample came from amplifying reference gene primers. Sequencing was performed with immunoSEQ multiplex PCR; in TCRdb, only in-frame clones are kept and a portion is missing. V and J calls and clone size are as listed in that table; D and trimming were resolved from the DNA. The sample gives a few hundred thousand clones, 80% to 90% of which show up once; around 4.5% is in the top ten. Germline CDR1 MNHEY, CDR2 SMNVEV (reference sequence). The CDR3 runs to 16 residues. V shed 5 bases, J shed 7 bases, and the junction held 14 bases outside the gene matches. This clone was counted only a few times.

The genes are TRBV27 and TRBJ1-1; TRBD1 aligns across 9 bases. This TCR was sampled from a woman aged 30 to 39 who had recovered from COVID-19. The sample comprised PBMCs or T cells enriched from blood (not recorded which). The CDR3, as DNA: TGTGCCAGCAGTCCCAGGACAGGGGCTATCGTATATGAAGCTTTCTTT. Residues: CASSPRTGAIVYEAFF.